Following are 32 T cell receptor beta chains from one sample sequenced in a study of T cells in Graves' hyperthyroidism and ophthalmopathy. Regions amplified from RNA transcripts were the TCR beta CDR3 regions. During a first-round RT-PCR of the TCR CDR3, the HTBI primer set was used. TCRdb redid the calling of the multiplex PCR reads with MiXCR, one entry per CDR3 protein. The sample lists 400,000 or so distinct CDR3 sequences; roughly 15% were seen once. Sample: blood. These receptors were collected from a woman between 25 and 40 years old with Graves' ophthalmopathy.

This clonotype occurred many times. V and J are TRBV2 and TRBJ2-7; 8 bases agree with TRBD2. The V gene's germline CDR1 is SNHLY and CDR2 FYNNEI. V lost 1 base, J lost 4 bases, and 6 bases stayed unmatched. The CDR3 loop spans 15 amino acids. The CDR3 region is CASSEVSGELYEQYF. Here the CDR3 DNA reads TGTGCCAGCAGTGAAGTTAGCGGGGAACTATACGAGCAGTACTTC.

This rearrangement joins TRBV7-9 to TRBJ1-3; possible D gene TRBD1, 5 bases. V gave up 8 bases and J gave up 7 bases, with 12 bases separating them. Germline values: CDR1 SEHNR, CDR2 FQNEAQ (reference sequence). The CDR3 length is 12 residues. In DNA, the CDR3 is TGTGCCAGCTCGAGGGGTATTAACACCATATATTTT. Protein product: CASSRGINTIYF.

The genes are TRBV19 and TRBJ2-4; 7 bases map to TRBD2. This CDR3 contains 15 residues. CDR1 is LNHDA and CDR2 is SQIVND in the germline V gene (reference sequence). J lost 9 bases, V lost 7 bases, and 15 bases had no gene match. The CDR3, as DNA: TGTGCCAGTACCCGGTCGGGCGGGGGTGGGGTCATTCAGTACTTC. This codes for CASTRSGGGGVIQYF.

There are many counts of this clonotype. V gene TRBV2 combines with J gene TRBJ1-1; D not certain. This CDR3 spans 13 amino acids. The germline V gene encodes CDR1 SNHLY and CDR2 FYNNEI. V was clipped by 5 bases and J by 2 bases, with 9 bases between them. The CDR3 reads CASSTKINTEAFF. The DNA for the CDR3 is TGTGCCAGCAGTACTAAGATAAACACTGAAGCTTTCTTT.

This rearrangement joins TRBV7-9 to TRBJ1-1; D is unclear. The CDR3 consists of 14 residues. The V gene lost 1 base and the J gene lost 1 base, with 7 bases spanning the gap. Germline-derived CDR1 and CDR2 are SEHNR and FQNEAQ (reference sequence). In DNA, the CDR3 is TGTGCCAGCAGCTTAGGACCAAAGAACACTGAAGCTTTCTTT. Its translation: CASSLGPKNTEAFF.

The chain recombines TRBV6-2 or TRBV6-3 with TRBJ1-2, with 8 bases that match TRBD1. With 5 bases clipped from V and 6 bases from J, the junction kept 11 bases outside the gene matches. The CDR3 covers 15 residues. CDR1 and CDR2 (germline): MNHEY, SVGEGT. CDR3 protein: CASSTLDRALDGYTF. The DNA for the CDR3 is TGTGCCAGCAGTACGCTGGACAGGGCCTTGGATGGCTACACCTTC.

In nucleotides, the CDR3 is TGCAGTGTCCCGACAGATTCAGGGGACAATCAGCCCCAGCATTTT. It yields the protein CSVPTDSGDNQPQHF. The chain has TRBV20-1 and TRBJ1-5; weak D call: TRBD1 (6 bases). With 7 bases removed from V and 3 bases from J, the gap between germline ends came to 19 bases. The V gene's germline CDR1 is DFQATT and CDR2 SNEGSKA (reference sequence). This CDR3 is 15 amino acids long.

The table lists this clonotype with a few counts. The chain couples TRBV4-1 to TRBJ2-7; D is possibly TRBD1 or TRBD2 (6 bases each). Trimming pared 1 base from V and 11 bases from J, leaving 15 bases between. Germline assignment: CDR1 MGHRA and CDR2 YSYEKL. CDR3 length equals 13 residues. The CDR3 sequence is CASSQGEGGEEYF. The DNA for the CDR3 is TGCGCCAGCAGCCAAGGTGAGGGGGGAGAGGAGTACTTC.

This clonotype was seen ten or more times. The V call is TRBV7-8, the J call TRBJ2-7, with TRBD1 matching over 7 bases. This CDR3 is built from 14 residues. Germline V lookup: CDR1 SGHVS, CDR2 FQNEAQ. The ends lost 0 bases at V and 7 bases at J; junction bases unmatched: 6. The CDR3 bases are TGTGCCAGCAGCTTAGCCCGGACAGGCGGGGAGCAGTACTTC. The encoded protein is CASSLARTGGEQYF.

The chain is built from TRBV19 and TRBJ2-1; D uncertain. The CDR3 loop spans 15 amino acids. Germline CDR1 and CDR2: LNHDA and SQIVND (reference sequence). V lost 5 bases and J 0 bases, leaving 11 bases between the germline ends. DNA of the CDR3: TGTGCCAGTAGTTCACGGGTGCTCTCCTACAATGAGCAGTTCTTC. This sequence encodes CASSSRVLSYNEQFF.

There are many counts of this clonotype. The chain is built from TRBV24-1 and TRBJ2-2; 8 bases align to TRBD2. V gave up 4 bases and J gave up 7 bases; unmatched junction bases: 4. This CDR3 has 14 amino acids. CDR1 KGHDR and CDR2 SFDVKD come from the germline V gene. CDR3 residues: CATSEAGVLGELFF. The DNA of the CDR3 is TGTGCCACCAGTGAAGCGGGGGTGCTCGGGGAGCTGTTTTTT.

The chain uses TRBV6-5 and TRBJ2-1; 9 nucleotides match TRBD2. With V trimmed by 2 bases and J by 2 bases, 7 bases remained unmatched. Germline CDR1 is MNHEY and CDR2 is SVGAGI. CDR3 length equals 17 residues. The CDR3: CASSYESGGGAYNEQFF. The CDR3 DNA sequence: TGTGCCAGCAGTTACGAAAGCGGCGGGGGGGCCTACAATGAGCAGTTCTTC.

This clonotype was counted a few times. The junction departs from germline at one end; a sequencing error may be responsible. The chain employs TRBV7-7 and TRBJ2-1; TRBD2 aligns across 10 bases. Germline lookup yields CDR1 SSHAT and CDR2 FNYEAQ (reference sequence). The CDR3 is 15 amino acids. CDR3 coding DNA: TGTGCTAGCAGCTTAAATAGCGGGGGGTACAATGAGCAGTTCTTC. Translating gives CASSLNSGGYNEQFF.

This clonotype was counted ten times or more. The rearrangement uses TRBV7-2 and TRBJ2-1; 12 bases are a match to TRBD2. Per the germline V gene, CDR1 is SGHTA and CDR2 is FQGNSA. This CDR3 is built from 18 residues. V lost 5 bases, J lost 6 bases, and 14 bases stayed unmatched. The DNA of the CDR3 is TGTGCCAGCAGCCGACGACTCCGGACTAGCGGGGCCTCCAATGAGCAGTTCTTC. This sequence encodes CASSRRLRTSGASNEQFF.

About this clonotype itself: This may be a read error, as it is one base from a much larger clone. The rearrangement uses TRBV28 and TRBJ1-2, with no clear D. The CDR3 loop spans 14 amino acids. Looked up from germline, CDR1 is MDHEN and CDR2 is SYDVKM. Trimming pared 3 bases from V and 6 bases from J, leaving 14 bases between. CDR3 protein: CASSFQLDRHGYTF. The CDR3 nucleotides are TGTGCCAGCAGTTTCCAGCTGGACCGCCATGGCTACACCTTC.

This clonotype came up a few times. V gene TRBV20-1 combines with J gene TRBJ2-5; the match to TRBD2 covers 11 bases. J lost 5 bases, V lost 6 bases, and 14 bases had no gene match. CDR3 length equals 16 residues. Germline-derived CDR1 and CDR2 are DFQATT and SNEGSKA (reference sequence). In DNA, the CDR3 is TGCAGTGCGGGGGGCTCTAGCGGGGGGCCCTCGGAGACCCAGTACTTC. Its translation is CSAGGSSGGPSETQYF.

The chain links TRBV9 to TRBJ1-1; D gene ambiguous. CDR1 is SGDLS and CDR2 is YYNGEE in the germline V gene. This CDR3 spans 15 amino acids. V was cut by 3 bases and J by 3 bases, with 15 bases left in between. The chain's CDR3 is CASSAARLGDTEAFF. In DNA form, the CDR3 reads TGTGCCAGCAGCGCCGCTAGGTTGGGTGACACTGAAGCTTTCTTT. Based on the CDR3 plus reference TRBV9 and TRBJ1-1, the full variable domain is DSGVTQTPKHLITATGQRVTLRCSPRSGDLSVYWYQQSLDQGLQFLIQYYNGEERAKGNILERFSAQQFPDLHSELNLSSLELGDSALYFCASSAARLGDTEAFFGQGTRLTVV.

This clonotype was seen ten or more times. J is TRBJ2-5 and V is TRBV15; D perhaps matches TRBD2 (5 bases). Trimming cost V 3 bases and J 1 base, with 18 bases left between them. CDR1 and CDR2 from the germline V gene are LNHNV and YYDKDF (reference sequence). The CDR3 has 17 residues. The CDR3 nucleotides read TGTGCCACCAGCAGGGACTGGACTTCCGCGCCCCAAGAGACCCAGTACTTC. Translating it yields CATSRDWTSAPQETQYF.

Ten or more counts support this clonotype. The chain's CDR3 is CSARAGGPYNEQFF. The CDR3 DNA is TGCAGTGCTAGAGCGGGGGGACCCTACAATGAGCAGTTCTTC. The chain has TRBV20-1 and TRBJ2-1, with 7 bases that match TRBD2. This CDR3 is built from 14 residues. The V gene's germline CDR1 is DFQATT and CDR2 SNEGSKA (reference sequence). J lost 2 bases, V lost 1 base, and 2 bases had no gene match.

In the case of this clonotype: Possible read error: a much larger clone is one base away. The chain uses TRBV6-1 and TRBJ2-1; D gene ambiguous. The CDR3 consists of 15 residues. Trimming stripped 6 bases from V and 4 bases from J, with 16 bases between. Germline CDR1 and CDR2: MNHNS and SASEGT. CDR3 protein: CASRPFFRAYNEQFF. The CDR3 bases are TGTGCCAGCAGGCCTTTCTTTAGAGCATACAATGAGCAGTTCTTC.

The rearrangement joins TRBV6-2 or TRBV6-3 to TRBJ2-1; D is unresolved. V shed 0 bases and J shed 6 bases, with 9 bases lying between them. This CDR3 has 14 residues. Germline V gene data show CDR1 as MNHEY and CDR2 as SVGEGT. CDR3 in amino acids: CASSYSKRANEQFF. CDR3 nucleotides: TGTGCCAGCAGTTACTCGAAAAGGGCCAATGAGCAGTTCTTC.

This clonotype was found many times. This chain uses TRBV3-1 with TRBJ1-2; 7 bases fit TRBD1. Germline lookup yields CDR1 LGHDT and CDR2 YNNKEL (reference sequence). The CDR3 has 14 amino acids. V lost 4 bases, J lost 4 bases, and 6 bases stayed unmatched. This CDR3 is CASSRQGGTYGYTF. In DNA, the CDR3 is TGTGCCAGCAGCCGACAGGGTGGGACCTATGGCTACACCTTC.

This clonotype has at least ten counts. The rearrangement links TRBV15 to TRBJ1-6, with D possibly being TRBD1 (5 bases). The CDR3 spans 17 residues. Trimming left V 7 bases short and J 0 bases short, with 16 bases between. In germline, CDR1 is LNHNV, CDR2 YYDKDF (reference sequence). CDR3 sequence (DNA): TGTGCCACCAAAGACAGCCGGGGGAGCTCCTATAATTCACCCCTCCACTTT. This encodes CATKDSRGSSYNSPLHF.

This clonotype was picked up many times. The chain combines TRBV5-1 with TRBJ2-6; a possible D gene is TRBD2 (6 bases). Trimming shortened V by 1 base and J by 0 bases, and 14 bases separated the two germline ends. Looked up from germline, CDR1 is SGHRS and CDR2 is YFSETQ. This CDR3 comprises 18 residues. CDR3 in DNA: TGCGCCAGCAGCTTGCTGGGACTGGGCGGCTCTGGGGCCAACGTCCTGACTTTC. It encodes CASSLLGLGGSGANVLTF.

The chain has TRBV20-1 and TRBJ2-1; D gene uncertain. Germline lookup yields CDR1 DFQATT and CDR2 SNEGSKA (reference sequence). The CDR3 runs to 11 residues. V was shortened by 3 bases and J by 10 bases, with 10 bases between the two germline ends. CDR3 sequence: CSARTPLEQFF. CDR3 bases: TGCAGTGCTAGGACCCCTCTAGAGCAGTTCTTC.

This clonotype was seen only a few times. This sequence joins TRBV7-9 and TRBJ1-4; the D is unclear. The CDR3 is made up of 12 amino acids. V was clipped by 4 bases and J by 7 bases, with 7 bases between them. Per germline, CDR1 SEHNR and CDR2 FQNEAQ (reference sequence). The chain's CDR3 is CASSSLAEKLFF. CDR3 sequence (DNA): TGTGCCAGCAGCTCACTGGCTGAAAAACTGTTTTTT.

The CDR3 region is CASSEEEGRTEAFF. CDR3 bases: TGTGCCAGCAGTGAAGAAGAGGGGCGCACTGAAGCTTTCTTT. The chain couples TRBV2 to TRBJ1-1; TRBD1 is a possible D gene (5 bases). The germline V and J ends were trimmed by 1 base and 4 bases, with 10 bases remaining between them. Germline V CDR1 and CDR2: SNHLY, FYNNEI. This CDR3 spans 14 amino acids.

This clonotype was seen only a few times. This chain links TRBV7-8 with TRBJ2-1, with 8 bases that match TRBD2. The CDR3 loop spans 14 amino acids. Germline CDR1 reads SGHVS; CDR2 reads FQNEAQ. Trimming cost V 5 bases and J 13 bases; bases outside gene matches: 13. The CDR3: CASSPLLTSASQFF. The CDR3 nucleotides are TGTGCCAGCAGCCCCCTCTTGACTAGCGCCTCCCAGTTCTTC.

This sequence joins TRBV7-2 and TRBJ2-1, with 7 bases identical to TRBD2. V lost 5 bases, J lost 1 base, and 8 bases stayed unmatched. Per germline, CDR1 SGHTA and CDR2 FQGNSA. The CDR3 is 16 amino acids. The chain's CDR3 is CASSPLSGHSYNEQFF. Here the CDR3 DNA reads TGTGCCAGCAGCCCTCTTAGCGGGCATTCCTACAATGAGCAGTTCTTC.

This clonotype has more than one count but fewer than ten. The chain recombines TRBV6-5 with TRBJ1-6, with D tentatively TRBD1 (5 bases). Trimming removed 0 bases at V and 6 bases at J, with 12 bases between. The CDR3 has 16 amino acids. Germline CDR1 reads MNHEY; CDR2 reads SVGAGI. The CDR3 DNA reads TGTGCCAGCAGTTACTCGTTGGGGCGCGGTAATTCACCCCTCCACTTT. As protein: CASSYSLGRGNSPLHF.

There are many counts of this clonotype. The chain has TRBV15 and TRBJ1-5; weak D call: TRBD1 (5 bases). The germline CDR1 and CDR2 sequences are LNHNV and YYDKDF (reference sequence). The CDR3 totals 16 residues. Trimming removed 2 bases at V and 0 bases at J, with 11 bases between. The CDR3 protein is CATSRQGWGSNQPQHF. The CDR3 DNA is TGTGCCACCAGCAGACAGGGTTGGGGTAGCAATCAGCCCCAGCATTTT.

This chain links TRBV29-1 with TRBJ2-5; the D is unclear. V dropped 6 bases and J dropped 6 bases, with 17 bases sitting between them. There are 13 residues in the CDR3. Germline V gives CDR1 SQVTM, CDR2 ANQGSEA. The CDR3 sequence: CSVQRWGGKTQYF. The CDR3 DNA follows: TGCAGCGTCCAAAGGTGGGGTGGGAAGACCCAGTACTTC. Together with reference TRBV29-1 and TRBJ2-5, the CDR3 gives the full variable domain: SAVISQKPSRDICQRGTSLTIQCQVDSQVTMMFWYRQQPGQSLTLIATANQGSEATYESGFVIDKFPISRPNLTFSTLTVSNMSPEDSSIYLCSVQRWGGKTQYFGPGTRLLVL.